The 4 T cell receptor beta chains presented below share a single source sample, sequenced in a study of T cell repertoires in urothelial bladder cancer. Some clones are missing from TCRdb's copy, which holds only in-frame ones; the method was immunoSEQ multiplex PCR. The repertoire has about 13,000 clones, around three fifths of them found once; the top ten carry almost 9%. The specimen sequenced was tumor-infiltrating cells from bladder cancer. These receptors all come from a human donor with urothelial carcinoma.

V gene TRBV18 combines with J gene TRBJ2-7, with TRBD2 identical over 9 bases. The germline CDR1 and CDR2 sequences are KGHSH and LQKENI. Germline trimming cut 2 bases from V and 3 bases from J; bases unmatched to any gene: 8. This CDR3 contains 16 residues. The CDR3 protein is CASSPLAGATNYEQYF. For the CDR3, the DNA is TGTGCCAGCTCACCATTAGCGGGGGCGACGAACTACGAGCAGTACTTC. Based on the CDR3 plus reference TRBV18 and TRBJ2-7, the full variable domain is NAGVMQNPRHLVRRRGQEARLRCSPMKGHSHVYWYRQLPEEGLKFMVYLQKENIIDESGMPKERFSAEFPKEGPSILRIQQVVRGDSAAYFCASSPLAGATNYEQYFGPGTRLTVT.

The chain carries TRBV30 and TRBJ2-1, with 12 bases identical to TRBD2. V shed 7 bases and J 4 bases; nucleotides not matched to a gene: 2. Germline V gives CDR1 GTSNPN, CDR2 SVGIG (reference sequence). CDR3 length: 13 amino acids. The CDR3 coding sequence is TGTGCCTTGACTAGCGGGGGTTACAATGAGCAGTTCTTC. Its translation: CALTSGGYNEQFF.

CDR3 nucleotides: TGTGCCAGCCAGCTGCCTGGAGCAGATACGCAGTATTTT. It specifies CASQLPGADTQYF. The genes are TRBV5-4 and TRBJ2-3; D gene uncertain. The CDR3 sequence is 13 residues long. V was shortened by 7 bases and J by 4 bases, with 13 bases between the two germline ends. Germline values: CDR1 SGHNT, CDR2 YYREEE (reference sequence).

Only a few counts were recorded for this clone. V is TRBV9 and J is TRBJ2-5, with TRBD1 identical over 9 bases. The CDR3 is made up of 18 amino acids. The ends lost 0 bases at V and 5 bases at J; junction bases unmatched: 14. Germline CDR1 reads SGDLS; CDR2 reads YYNGEE. CDR3 region: CASSVGGLETGGLETQYF. CDR3 coding DNA: TGTGCCAGCAGCGTAGGAGGACTTGAGACAGGGGGGCTGGAGACCCAGTACTTC.